This T cell receptor (beta chain) was identified in a study of cytomegalovirus exposure and HLA in healthy donors. Overall study results and limits: An analysis done earlier found most TCR beta V segments productive about 87% or about 30% of the time.

Vbeta (60) and Jbeta (13) primers were used in the PCR. Measured with immunoSEQ multiplex PCR; TCRdb has only the in-frame clones, and not every one. Of about 160,000 clones listed, 75% are singletons. The CDR3 has 15 amino acids. Trimming shortened V by 4 bases and J by 0 bases, and 10 bases separated the two germline ends. Per germline, CDR1 SGHRS and CDR2 YFSETQ. A remark on this clone: Its target is unknown.

The TCR originated in a woman aged 45-60 years in good health and CMV-seropositive. Sample: PBMCs. The chain links TRBV5-1 to TRBJ2-2; tentative D call: TRBD2 (5 bases). CDR3 in amino acids: CASSKGRSNTGELFF. In DNA, the CDR3 is TGCGCCAGCAGCAAAGGGAGATCGAACACCGGGGAGCTGTTTTTT.